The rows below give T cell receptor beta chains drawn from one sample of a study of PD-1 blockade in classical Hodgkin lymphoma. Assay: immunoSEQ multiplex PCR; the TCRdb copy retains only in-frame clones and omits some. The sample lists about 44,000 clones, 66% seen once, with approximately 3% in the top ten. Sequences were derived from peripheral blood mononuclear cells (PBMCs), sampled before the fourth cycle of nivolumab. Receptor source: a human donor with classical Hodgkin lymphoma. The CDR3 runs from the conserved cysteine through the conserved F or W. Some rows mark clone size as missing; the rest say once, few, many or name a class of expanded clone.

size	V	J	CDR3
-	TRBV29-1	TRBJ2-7	CSVFYQGSYEQYF
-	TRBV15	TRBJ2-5	CATSRGGAEGFETQYF
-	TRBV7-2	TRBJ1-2	CASSLGGTWHTF
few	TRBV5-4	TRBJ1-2	CASSLELVGVGYGYTF
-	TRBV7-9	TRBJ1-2	CASSLMGGGYTF
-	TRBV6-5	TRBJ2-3	CASKQGGTDTQYF
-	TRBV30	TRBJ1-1	CAWGDGKNTEAFF
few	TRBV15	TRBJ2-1	CATSRGDYNEQFF
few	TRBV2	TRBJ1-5	CASTGGGQPQHF
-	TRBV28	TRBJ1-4	CASSTQGAQNEKLFF
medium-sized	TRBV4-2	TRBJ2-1	CASSQASGLAGAFSYNEQFF
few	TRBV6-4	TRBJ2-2	CASSVQANTGELFF
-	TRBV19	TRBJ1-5	CASSITGWQGARKGQPQHF
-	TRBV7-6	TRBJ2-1	CASSSSGGAWDEQFF
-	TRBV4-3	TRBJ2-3	CASSQDTSGGPWDTQYF
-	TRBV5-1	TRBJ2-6	CASSLTTGGVSGANVLTF
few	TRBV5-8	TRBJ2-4	CASRIRGNIQYF
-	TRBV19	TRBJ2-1	CASSTRAESYNEQFF